The 32 T cell receptor beta chains given below trace back to one sample, sequenced in a study of T cells in localized non-small cell lung cancer. The repertoire was sequenced with immunoSEQ multiplex PCR; TCRdb's copy has only in-frame clones and lacks some. The data contain around 140,000 clones, roughly 90% of them seen just once; the ten biggest clones take up approximately 1.5%. Sequenced here: peripheral blood, sampled before any cancer treatment. These receptors were taken from a female donor older than 55 with stage I lung adenocarcinoma.

The chain recombines TRBV9 with TRBJ1-5; 8 positions agree with TRBD1. The V gene end was trimmed by 3 bases and the J gene end by 7 bases; junction bases not matched to a gene: 6. In germline, CDR1 is SGDLS, CDR2 YYNGEE. The CDR3 sequence is 14 residues long. This CDR3 reads CASSDGQGAQPQHF. CDR3 DNA: TGTGCCAGCAGCGATGGACAGGGAGCGCAGCCCCAGCATTTT.

This rearrangement joins TRBV7-8 to TRBJ2-1; 11 bases align to TRBD2. Germline lookup yields CDR1 SGHVS and CDR2 FQNEAQ. V was clipped by 5 bases and J by 7 bases; unmatched bases: 7. This CDR3 is built from 15 residues. In DNA, the CDR3 is TGTGCCAGCAGCCCGAGGGCTAGCGGGAGGAATGAGCAGTTCTTC. This gives the protein CASSPRASGRNEQFF.

The chain recombines TRBV9 with TRBJ1-3; D ambiguous. V was clipped by 0 bases and J by 3 bases, with 4 bases between them. CDR3 length: 13 amino acids. From germline, CDR1 is SGDLS and CDR2 YYNGEE. DNA of the CDR3: TGTGCCAGCAGCGTAGGGGTTGGAAACACCATATATTTT. It translates to CASSVGVGNTIYF.

The V call is TRBV6-6, the J call TRBJ2-7; 7 bases line up with TRBD2. The CDR3 loop spans 11 amino acids. V dropped 6 bases and J dropped 6; count of bases not matched to a gene: 2. Germline-derived CDR1 and CDR2 are MNHNY and SVGAGI (reference sequence). The CDR3 DNA follows: TGTGCCAGCAGAAGGGAGGGCGAGCAGTACTTC. It translates to CASRREGEQYF.

The CDR3 is CASTRGYEQYF. The CDR3 DNA is TGTGCCAGCACCCGCGGCTACGAGCAGTACTTC. The chain is built from TRBV28 and TRBJ2-7; D unresolved. V dropped 7 bases and J dropped 3 bases, with 7 bases sitting between them. Germline CDR1 and CDR2: MDHEN and SYDVKM. This CDR3 spans 11 amino acids.

The genes are TRBV9 and TRBJ1-4; D not certain. V lost 0 bases, J lost 3 bases, and 9 bases lay in between. CDR1 is SGDLS and CDR2 is YYNGEE in the germline V gene. The CDR3 runs to 15 residues. CDR3 bases: TGTGCCAGCAGCGTAGGGGCAGAGGCTAATGAAAAACTGTTTTTT. Residues: CASSVGAEANEKLFF.

CDR3 nucleotide sequence: TGCAGCGTTGAAAAGGGACAGGGGACTGAAGCTTTCTTT. Translated, it gives CSVEKGQGTEAFF. The chain recombines TRBV29-1 with TRBJ1-1; 10 bases are a match to TRBD1. The CDR3 is 13 amino acids. Germline values: CDR1 SQVTM, CDR2 ANQGSEA. V was clipped by 2 bases and J by 5 bases; unmatched bases: 2.

This chain joins TRBV11-2 and TRBJ1-2; 10 nucleotides match TRBD1. V was clipped by 0 bases and J by 2 bases; unmatched bases: 6. In germline, CDR1 is SGHAT, CDR2 FQNNGV. CDR3 length: 17 residues. This CDR3 is CASSLDWDRGLNYGYTF. CDR3 bases: TGTGCCAGCAGCTTAGATTGGGACAGGGGCTTGAACTATGGCTACACCTTC.

V usage is TRBV20-1 and J usage is TRBJ1-2; no definite D call. This CDR3 spans 8 amino acids. CDR1 is DFQATT and CDR2 is SNEGSKA in the germline V gene (reference sequence). Trimming removed 8 bases at V and 8 bases at J, with 6 bases between. The CDR3 reads CSLSGYTF. As DNA, the CDR3 is TGCAGTCTCAGCGGCTACACCTTC.

The table lists this clone with a count of one. The chain joins TRBV29-1 to TRBJ2-3; 10 bases line up with TRBD2. Germline V gives CDR1 SQVTM, CDR2 ANQGSEA. The CDR3 totals 13 residues. With V trimmed by 7 bases and J by 2 bases, 3 bases remained unmatched. DNA of the CDR3: TGCAGCGCAACTAGCGGGGCCACAGATACGCAGTATTTT. Its protein is CSATSGATDTQYF.

The rearrangement uses TRBV29-1 and TRBJ2-2; no reliable D call. This CDR3 region has 13 residues. From germline, CDR1 is SQVTM and CDR2 ANQGSEA. With 3 bases removed from V and 3 bases from J, the gap between germline ends came to 8 bases. The CDR3 here is CSVDGSYTGELFF. DNA for the CDR3: TGCAGCGTTGACGGCTCCTACACCGGGGAGCTGTTTTTT.

The chain carries TRBV10-3 and TRBJ2-3; the D is unclear. The germline V gene encodes CDR1 ENHRY and CDR2 SYGVKD. V lost 3 bases and J 4 bases, leaving 14 bases between the germline ends. This CDR3 comprises 15 residues. The CDR3 sequence is CAISDPLQGADTQYF. CDR3 nucleotide sequence: TGTGCCATCAGTGATCCCCTTCAAGGTGCAGATACGCAGTATTTT.

This clone showed up just once. This rearrangement joins TRBV7-9 to TRBJ2-5, with a tentative D call TRBD2 (6 bases). V dropped 3 bases and J dropped 5 bases, with 13 bases sitting between them. Germline V lookup: CDR1 SEHNR, CDR2 FQNEAQ (reference sequence). This CDR3 has 14 amino acids. The CDR3 nucleotides are TGTGCCAGCAGCTTCTCGTCGGGAGTGGAGACCCAGTACTTC. Translating gives CASSFSSGVETQYF.

The chain joins TRBV21-1 to TRBJ2-2; the table names TRBD2, a call not compared with the DNA. TRBV21-1 is given as a pseudogene. The CDR3 extends over 18 amino acids. DNA for the CDR3: TGTGCCAGCAGCAAAGCGCTTATGAAGCGGGTGATAACCGGGGAGCTGTTTTTT. Amino acids: CASSKALMKRVITGELFF.

V is TRBV28 and J is TRBJ1-2, with D maybe TRBD1 (5 bases). Germline assignment: CDR1 MDHEN and CDR2 SYDVKM. The germline V and J ends were trimmed by 1 base and 7 bases, with 7 bases remaining between them. The CDR3 loop spans 12 amino acids. The CDR3, as DNA: TGTGCCAGCAGTTTATATCAGGGTGGCTACACCTTC. Translating gives CASSLYQGGYTF.

This clone was picked up a small number of times. The chain links TRBV9 to TRBJ1-4; 7 nucleotides align to TRBD1. Trimming at V came to 3 bases and at J to 8 bases, leaving 7 bases not matched to a gene. CDR3 length equals 14 residues. Germline CDR1 SGDLS, CDR2 YYNGEE. CDR3 DNA sequence: TGTGCCAGCAGCGCCAGGACAGGTTCCGAAAAACTGTTTTTT. Residues: CASSARTGSEKLFF.

The chain combines TRBV5-5 with TRBJ2-1; D ambiguous. V was trimmed by 6 bases and J by 5 bases, leaving 12 bases between them. Germline V gene data show CDR1 as SGHKS and CDR2 as YYEKEE (reference sequence). This CDR3 has 13 amino acids. The CDR3 is CASTSVSNNEQFF. The CDR3 DNA reads TGTGCCAGCACCTCGGTATCGAACAATGAGCAGTTCTTC.

Notes on this clone: The junction departs from the called germline gene at one end, perhaps through a read error. The V call is TRBV2, the J call TRBJ2-3; D is ambiguous. The CDR3 runs 14 residues. Germline V CDR1 and CDR2: SNHLY, FYNNEI. The CDR3: CASSSDHSTHTQYF. The CDR3 DNA reads as TGTGCCAGCAGTTCCGACCACTCCACACATACGCAGTATTTT.

This clone was detected only once. The rearrangement joins TRBV10-2 to TRBJ1-2, with D uncertain. CDR3 length equals 15 residues. Germline assignment: CDR1 WSHSY and CDR2 SAAADI. Trimming pared 4 bases from V and 0 bases from J, leaving 12 bases between. The CDR3 coding sequence is TGCGCCAGCAGTGTCTCAGGATTTGCTAACTATGGCTACACCTTC. It yields the protein CASSVSGFANYGYTF.

The chain couples TRBV2 to TRBJ2-1; 8 bases fit TRBD1. CDR3 length: 17 amino acids. Germline V CDR1 and CDR2: SNHLY, FYNNEI. V trimming: 8 bases; J trimming: 7 bases; junction bases outside the gene matches: 19. CDR3 nucleotide sequence: TGTGCCAGCGCAGGCCCCCCCAGGCAGGGGGCGTGGAATGAGCAGTTCTTC. It yields the protein CASAGPPRQGAWNEQFF.

This rearrangement joins TRBV5-4 to TRBJ2-1; TRBD2 aligns across 8 bases. Trimming cost V 4 bases and J 4 bases; bases outside gene matches: 7. This CDR3 contains 15 residues. In germline, CDR1 is SGHNT, CDR2 YYREEE (reference sequence). The CDR3 DNA follows: TGTGCCAGCAGCAAGGCGGGGGGATCTTACAATGAGCAGTTCTTC. Its protein is CASSKAGGSYNEQFF.

The chain employs TRBV5-4 and TRBJ2-1, with TRBD1 matching over 9 bases. V dropped 0 bases and J dropped 3; count of bases not matched to a gene: 1. The CDR3 sequence is 15 residues long. Germline assignment: CDR1 SGHNT and CDR2 YYREEE (reference sequence). CDR3 coding DNA: TGTGCCAGCAGCTTGGTGGGACAGGGCTACAATGAGCAGTTCTTC. Amino acids: CASSLVGQGYNEQFF.

This chain joins TRBV10-3 and TRBJ2-7; no clear D. CDR3 size: 13 residues. V shed 4 bases and J shed 5 bases, with 12 bases lying between them. Germline lookup yields CDR1 ENHRY and CDR2 SYGVKD. This CDR3 reads CAISVASTNEQYF. The CDR3, as DNA: TGTGCCATCAGTGTGGCCAGCACCAACGAGCAGTACTTC.

The chain recombines TRBV30 with TRBJ1-2; TRBD1 matches at 10 bases. The CDR3 is made up of 14 amino acids. Germline CDR1 GTSNPN, CDR2 SVGIG (reference sequence). The chain's CDR3 is CASDRGMANYGYTF. For the CDR3, the DNA is TGTGCGTCGGACAGGGGGATGGCTAACTATGGCTACACCTTC.

This sequence joins TRBV27 and TRBJ2-7, with D tentatively TRBD1 or TRBD2 (5 bases each). There are 14 residues in the CDR3. Trimming cost V 3 bases and J 2 bases, with 11 bases left between them. Germline CDR1 reads MNHEY; CDR2 reads SMNVEV (reference sequence). CDR3 nucleotides: TGTGCCAGCAGTTTGTCGGGACCAACCTACGAGCAGTACTTC. This translates into CASSLSGPTYEQYF.

The rearrangement joins TRBV7-2 to TRBJ1-1; D is uncertain. CDR1 SGHTA and CDR2 FQGNSA come from the germline V gene. Trimming shortened V by 5 bases and J by 5 bases, and 15 bases separated the two germline ends. This CDR3 has 14 residues. CDR3 loop: CASSGGFWVTEAFF. CDR3 nucleotide sequence: TGTGCCAGCAGCGGTGGTTTTTGGGTTACTGAAGCTTTCTTT.

V usage is TRBV5-4 and J usage is TRBJ2-1; 12 bases line up with TRBD2. The germline CDR1 and CDR2 sequences are SGHNT and YYREEE (reference sequence). Losses at the gene ends were 4 bases for V and 9 bases for J; bases not matched to a gene: 11. This CDR3 is built from 16 residues. CDR3 protein: CASSQRTSGNLGEQFF. The CDR3 DNA is TGTGCCAGCAGCCAAAGGACTAGCGGGAATTTGGGTGAGCAGTTCTTC.

The rearrangement links TRBV6-5 to TRBJ2-7; TRBD2 aligns across 8 bases. There are 13 residues in the CDR3. The trim removed 7 bases at V and 6 bases at J, leaving 8 bases unmatched. The germline V gene has CDR1 MNHEY and CDR2 SVGAGI. The CDR3 bases are TGTGCCAGCAATCGAGCGGGAGTGTTCGAGCAGTACTTC. Amino acid sequence: CASNRAGVFEQYF.

The chain joins TRBV11-3 to TRBJ2-7; D uncertain. The germline gives CDR1 SGHNT, CDR2 YENEEA. There are 15 residues in the CDR3. The ends were cut back, 6 bases at V and 4 bases at J, with 19 bases in the middle. In DNA form, the CDR3 reads TGTGCCAGCAGTCTGGGGTTGAAAGATATGTACGAGCAGTACTTC. Translation: CASSLGLKDMYEQYF.

This clone was recorded only once. The rearrangement links TRBV28 to TRBJ2-7; 8 nucleotides align to TRBD2. Germline V gene sequence: CDR1 MDHEN, CDR2 SYDVKM. This CDR3 contains 14 residues. The junction had 7 bases not matched to a gene; V was cut back by 4 bases and J by 5 bases. CDR3 protein: CASSSPGRAHEQYF. CDR3 nucleotides: TGTGCCAGCAGTTCCCCCGGGAGGGCCCACGAGCAGTACTTC.

J is TRBJ2-3 and V is TRBV19; TRBD2 agrees at 11 bases. The V gene end was trimmed by 7 bases and the J gene end by 0 bases; junction bases not matched to a gene: 6. The CDR3 runs to 16 residues. Germline values: CDR1 LNHDA, CDR2 SQIVND (reference sequence). The CDR3 coding sequence is TGTGCCAGTATGGCTAGCGGGAGGTATAGCACAGATACGCAGTATTTT. It codes for CASMASGRYSTDTQYF.

This clone was recorded once. CDR3 amino acids: CASSFGRNTGELFF. DNA of the CDR3: TGTGCCAGCAGCTTTGGAAGGAACACCGGGGAGCTGTTTTTT. The rearrangement joins TRBV11-2 to TRBJ2-2; D is undetermined. Looked up from germline, CDR1 is SGHAT and CDR2 is FQNNGV. With 3 bases removed from V and 1 base from J, the gap between germline ends came to 6 bases. The CDR3 is 14 amino acids.